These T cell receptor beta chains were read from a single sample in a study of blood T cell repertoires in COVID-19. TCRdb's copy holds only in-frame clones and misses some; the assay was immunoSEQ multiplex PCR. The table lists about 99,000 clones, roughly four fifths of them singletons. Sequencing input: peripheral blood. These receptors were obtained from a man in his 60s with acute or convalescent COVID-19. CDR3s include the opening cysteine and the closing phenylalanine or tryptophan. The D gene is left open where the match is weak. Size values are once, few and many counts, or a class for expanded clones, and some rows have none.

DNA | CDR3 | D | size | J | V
TGTGCCAGCAGCTTTGCCCCAGGGGGCCCGGGCACCGGGGAGCTGTTTTTT | CASSFAPGGPGTGELFF | TRBD1 | NA | TRBJ2-2 | TRBV7-2
TGTGCCAGCAGACGACAGGTGGATAATGACAAACTGTTTTTT | CASRRQVDNDKLFF | NA | NA | TRBJ1-4 | TRBV6-5
TGTGCCAGCAGCGGACAGGGGGCGGGCACTGAAGCTTTCTTT | CASSGQGAGTEAFF | TRBD1 | NA | TRBJ1-1 | TRBV7-8
TGTGCCTGGAGTGTACACGCGGCAGGTCAGGGGACCCAGTACTTC | CAWSVHAAGQGTQYF | NA | few | TRBJ2-5 | TRBV30
TGTGCCTGGAGTGTCGGGACTGAAGCTTTCTTT | CAWSVGTEAFF | NA | NA | TRBJ1-1 | TRBV30
TGCAGTGCTAGTCAGGGTGGGGCAAGCGAGCAGTACTTC | CSASQGGASEQYF | NA | many | TRBJ2-7 | TRBV20-1
TGTGCTAGTGGTTTGGTAACATCAGGGGCGGCCGAGCAGTACTTC | CASGLVTSGAAEQYF | NA | NA | TRBJ2-7 | TRBV12-5
TGTGCCATCAGTGGGGGGAGACAGGGGGCTTCACCCCTCCACTTT | CAISGGRQGASPLHF | TRBD1 | NA | TRBJ1-6 | TRBV10-3
TGTGCCAGCAGTGTCACAGGGGGCCAGGACGGCTACACCTTC | CASSVTGGQDGYTF | TRBD1 | NA | TRBJ1-2 | TRBV6-4
TGTGCCAGCAGCTTAATCAGGGGTGAAAAACTGTTTTTT | CASSLIRGEKLFF | NA | NA | TRBJ1-4 | TRBV7-9
TGTGCCAGCAGTTATAGGGACAGGGTGAACACTGAAGCTTTCTTT | CASSYRDRVNTEAFF | TRBD1 | NA | TRBJ1-1 | TRBV6-2/TRBV6-3
TGTGCCAGCAGTTTCGGTGAGAGGGTCCAGTACTTC | CASSFGERVQYF | NA | few | TRBJ2-7 | TRBV12-3/TRBV12-4
TGTGCCATCACGGATCTCGGGGTGTACAATGAGCAGTTCTTC | CAITDLGVYNEQFF | NA | NA | TRBJ2-1 | TRBV10-3
TGTGCCAGCAGCTCCGCCGGGACAGGAGGGGAAAAACTGTTTTTT | CASSSAGTGGEKLFF | TRBD1 | NA | TRBJ1-4 | TRBV7-9
TGCGCCAGCAGCCAAGAGCCGACAGTTGGAAACACCATATATTTT | CASSQEPTVGNTIYF | NA | NA | TRBJ1-3 | TRBV4-1
TGTGCCAGCAGGGGGACAGTGAATAATTCACCCCTCCACTTT | CASRGTVNNSPLHF | TRBD1 | NA | TRBJ1-6 | TRBV2
TGTGCCAGCAGTTCTCTTAACAGGGGGCGCTCCTACGAGCAGTACTTC | CASSSLNRGRSYEQYF | TRBD1 | NA | TRBJ2-7 | TRBV6-5
TGTGCCAGCTCACCAGGGACAGGGAACTACAATGAGCAGTTCTTC | CASSPGTGNYNEQFF | TRBD1 | NA | TRBJ2-1 | TRBV18
TGTGCCAGCAGCTCGGAACAGGGTAACACTGAAGCTTTCTTT | CASSSEQGNTEAFF | NA | NA | TRBJ1-1 | TRBV7-2
TGTGCCAGCAGCCAAGCCGTTGCCCCTCGACAGGAGCTGAACACTGAAGCTTTCTTT | CASSQAVAPRQELNTEAFF | NA | few | TRBJ1-1 | TRBV3-1/TRBV3-2
TGTGCCAGCAGCAAAAGACTAGCGGGAGGGGCGGGGGAGCTGTTTTTT | CASSKRLAGGAGELFF | TRBD2 | NA | TRBJ2-2 | TRBV7-3
TGTGCCAGCTCAACCACCCCGGGGGTGTTCACTGAAGCTTTCTTT | CASSTTPGVFTEAFF | NA | NA | TRBJ1-1 | TRBV3-1/TRBV3-2